The rows below give T cell receptor beta chains drawn from one sample of a study of regulatory T cells in long-lasting Graves disease. TCRdb reprocessed the multiplex PCR reads via MiXCR and lists one record per CDR3 protein. In the table there are some 450,000 distinct CDR3 sequences, roughly a quarter of which are singletons. The sequencing used peripheral blood mononuclear cells (PBMCs), collected when the disease was refractory, from a patient treated with antithyroid drugs. The source is a female donor with Graves disease. The CDR3 runs from the conserved cysteine through the conserved F or W.

V gene	J gene	CDR3 protein
TRBV19	TRBJ2-1	CASSIRDKQFF
TRBV5-1	TRBJ1-1	CASSPYQGEVNTEAFF
TRBV28	TRBJ2-7	CASSFFGPAATYEQYF
TRBV29-1	TRBJ1-2	CSVGQGGRNGYTF
TRBV20-1	TRBJ2-7	CSAIRGTFAYEQYF
TRBV5-1	TRBJ1-6	CASRLGTGARNSPLHF
TRBV10-3	TRBJ1-2	CAISSSTGNGYTF
TRBV7-3	TRBJ2-2	CASSLTTSGTGELFF
TRBV6-2/TRBV6-3	TRBJ2-7	CASSYIPNQLGIYEQYF
TRBV12-3/TRBV12-4	TRBJ2-2	CASNLQGSNTGELFF
TRBV20-1	TRBJ2-7	CSASEMGTAYSYEQYF
TRBV5-1	TRBJ2-5	CASSSSGTSGMETQYF
TRBV9	TRBJ1-5	CASSRTEGNQPQHF
TRBV15	TRBJ1-1	CATSRGLENTEAFF
TRBV2	TRBJ2-2	CASRSLANTGELFF
TRBV30	TRBJ2-7	CAWSGGQGSDEQYF
TRBV13	TRBJ2-1	CASSPRTIRAEQFF
TRBV7-8	TRBJ1-1	CASSRPLRNRVMNTEAFF
TRBV4-2	TRBJ1-2	CASSQETTGGSGGYTF
TRBV6-1	TRBJ2-2	CAVRLSGRSSTGELFF
TRBV6-1	TRBJ2-2	CASTETTGELFF
TRBV6-2/TRBV6-3	TRBJ1-1	CASSSEQLVTEAFF
TRBV11-2	TRBJ1-2	CASSLEFNYGYTF
TRBV7-9	TRBJ1-2	CASSLGPAVDGYTF
TRBV30	TRBJ2-7	CAWGTGTNYEQYF
TRBV27	TRBJ1-5	CASSLVGWQPQHF
TRBV2	TRBJ1-1	CASSKRTENTEAFF
TRBV28	TRBJ1-5	CASRSRGTSQPQHF
TRBV7-6	TRBJ2-7	CASSRGLAGSYEQYF
TRBV20-1	TRBJ2-2	CSARQSGKTSTGELFF
TRBV20-1	TRBJ2-7	CSARVASGSGSSYEQYF
TRBV28	TRBJ2-4	CASSLELASGTQNIQYF
TRBV25-1	TRBJ2-5	CASSEHSGVETQYF
TRBV29-1	TRBJ2-2	CSVGQHGGELFF
TRBV28	TRBJ2-1	CASSTWTGVDNEQFF
TRBV5-1	TRBJ2-1	CASSLTASSYNEQFF
TRBV6-1	TRBJ2-7	CASGVGGNYEQYF
TRBV28	TRBJ1-1	CASSPGGNGAFF
TRBV27	TRBJ1-1	CASSMGADTEAFF
TRBV28	TRBJ1-1	CATLPRTGIRDTEAFF
TRBV5-6	TRBJ1-1	CASSEIAGTENTEAFF